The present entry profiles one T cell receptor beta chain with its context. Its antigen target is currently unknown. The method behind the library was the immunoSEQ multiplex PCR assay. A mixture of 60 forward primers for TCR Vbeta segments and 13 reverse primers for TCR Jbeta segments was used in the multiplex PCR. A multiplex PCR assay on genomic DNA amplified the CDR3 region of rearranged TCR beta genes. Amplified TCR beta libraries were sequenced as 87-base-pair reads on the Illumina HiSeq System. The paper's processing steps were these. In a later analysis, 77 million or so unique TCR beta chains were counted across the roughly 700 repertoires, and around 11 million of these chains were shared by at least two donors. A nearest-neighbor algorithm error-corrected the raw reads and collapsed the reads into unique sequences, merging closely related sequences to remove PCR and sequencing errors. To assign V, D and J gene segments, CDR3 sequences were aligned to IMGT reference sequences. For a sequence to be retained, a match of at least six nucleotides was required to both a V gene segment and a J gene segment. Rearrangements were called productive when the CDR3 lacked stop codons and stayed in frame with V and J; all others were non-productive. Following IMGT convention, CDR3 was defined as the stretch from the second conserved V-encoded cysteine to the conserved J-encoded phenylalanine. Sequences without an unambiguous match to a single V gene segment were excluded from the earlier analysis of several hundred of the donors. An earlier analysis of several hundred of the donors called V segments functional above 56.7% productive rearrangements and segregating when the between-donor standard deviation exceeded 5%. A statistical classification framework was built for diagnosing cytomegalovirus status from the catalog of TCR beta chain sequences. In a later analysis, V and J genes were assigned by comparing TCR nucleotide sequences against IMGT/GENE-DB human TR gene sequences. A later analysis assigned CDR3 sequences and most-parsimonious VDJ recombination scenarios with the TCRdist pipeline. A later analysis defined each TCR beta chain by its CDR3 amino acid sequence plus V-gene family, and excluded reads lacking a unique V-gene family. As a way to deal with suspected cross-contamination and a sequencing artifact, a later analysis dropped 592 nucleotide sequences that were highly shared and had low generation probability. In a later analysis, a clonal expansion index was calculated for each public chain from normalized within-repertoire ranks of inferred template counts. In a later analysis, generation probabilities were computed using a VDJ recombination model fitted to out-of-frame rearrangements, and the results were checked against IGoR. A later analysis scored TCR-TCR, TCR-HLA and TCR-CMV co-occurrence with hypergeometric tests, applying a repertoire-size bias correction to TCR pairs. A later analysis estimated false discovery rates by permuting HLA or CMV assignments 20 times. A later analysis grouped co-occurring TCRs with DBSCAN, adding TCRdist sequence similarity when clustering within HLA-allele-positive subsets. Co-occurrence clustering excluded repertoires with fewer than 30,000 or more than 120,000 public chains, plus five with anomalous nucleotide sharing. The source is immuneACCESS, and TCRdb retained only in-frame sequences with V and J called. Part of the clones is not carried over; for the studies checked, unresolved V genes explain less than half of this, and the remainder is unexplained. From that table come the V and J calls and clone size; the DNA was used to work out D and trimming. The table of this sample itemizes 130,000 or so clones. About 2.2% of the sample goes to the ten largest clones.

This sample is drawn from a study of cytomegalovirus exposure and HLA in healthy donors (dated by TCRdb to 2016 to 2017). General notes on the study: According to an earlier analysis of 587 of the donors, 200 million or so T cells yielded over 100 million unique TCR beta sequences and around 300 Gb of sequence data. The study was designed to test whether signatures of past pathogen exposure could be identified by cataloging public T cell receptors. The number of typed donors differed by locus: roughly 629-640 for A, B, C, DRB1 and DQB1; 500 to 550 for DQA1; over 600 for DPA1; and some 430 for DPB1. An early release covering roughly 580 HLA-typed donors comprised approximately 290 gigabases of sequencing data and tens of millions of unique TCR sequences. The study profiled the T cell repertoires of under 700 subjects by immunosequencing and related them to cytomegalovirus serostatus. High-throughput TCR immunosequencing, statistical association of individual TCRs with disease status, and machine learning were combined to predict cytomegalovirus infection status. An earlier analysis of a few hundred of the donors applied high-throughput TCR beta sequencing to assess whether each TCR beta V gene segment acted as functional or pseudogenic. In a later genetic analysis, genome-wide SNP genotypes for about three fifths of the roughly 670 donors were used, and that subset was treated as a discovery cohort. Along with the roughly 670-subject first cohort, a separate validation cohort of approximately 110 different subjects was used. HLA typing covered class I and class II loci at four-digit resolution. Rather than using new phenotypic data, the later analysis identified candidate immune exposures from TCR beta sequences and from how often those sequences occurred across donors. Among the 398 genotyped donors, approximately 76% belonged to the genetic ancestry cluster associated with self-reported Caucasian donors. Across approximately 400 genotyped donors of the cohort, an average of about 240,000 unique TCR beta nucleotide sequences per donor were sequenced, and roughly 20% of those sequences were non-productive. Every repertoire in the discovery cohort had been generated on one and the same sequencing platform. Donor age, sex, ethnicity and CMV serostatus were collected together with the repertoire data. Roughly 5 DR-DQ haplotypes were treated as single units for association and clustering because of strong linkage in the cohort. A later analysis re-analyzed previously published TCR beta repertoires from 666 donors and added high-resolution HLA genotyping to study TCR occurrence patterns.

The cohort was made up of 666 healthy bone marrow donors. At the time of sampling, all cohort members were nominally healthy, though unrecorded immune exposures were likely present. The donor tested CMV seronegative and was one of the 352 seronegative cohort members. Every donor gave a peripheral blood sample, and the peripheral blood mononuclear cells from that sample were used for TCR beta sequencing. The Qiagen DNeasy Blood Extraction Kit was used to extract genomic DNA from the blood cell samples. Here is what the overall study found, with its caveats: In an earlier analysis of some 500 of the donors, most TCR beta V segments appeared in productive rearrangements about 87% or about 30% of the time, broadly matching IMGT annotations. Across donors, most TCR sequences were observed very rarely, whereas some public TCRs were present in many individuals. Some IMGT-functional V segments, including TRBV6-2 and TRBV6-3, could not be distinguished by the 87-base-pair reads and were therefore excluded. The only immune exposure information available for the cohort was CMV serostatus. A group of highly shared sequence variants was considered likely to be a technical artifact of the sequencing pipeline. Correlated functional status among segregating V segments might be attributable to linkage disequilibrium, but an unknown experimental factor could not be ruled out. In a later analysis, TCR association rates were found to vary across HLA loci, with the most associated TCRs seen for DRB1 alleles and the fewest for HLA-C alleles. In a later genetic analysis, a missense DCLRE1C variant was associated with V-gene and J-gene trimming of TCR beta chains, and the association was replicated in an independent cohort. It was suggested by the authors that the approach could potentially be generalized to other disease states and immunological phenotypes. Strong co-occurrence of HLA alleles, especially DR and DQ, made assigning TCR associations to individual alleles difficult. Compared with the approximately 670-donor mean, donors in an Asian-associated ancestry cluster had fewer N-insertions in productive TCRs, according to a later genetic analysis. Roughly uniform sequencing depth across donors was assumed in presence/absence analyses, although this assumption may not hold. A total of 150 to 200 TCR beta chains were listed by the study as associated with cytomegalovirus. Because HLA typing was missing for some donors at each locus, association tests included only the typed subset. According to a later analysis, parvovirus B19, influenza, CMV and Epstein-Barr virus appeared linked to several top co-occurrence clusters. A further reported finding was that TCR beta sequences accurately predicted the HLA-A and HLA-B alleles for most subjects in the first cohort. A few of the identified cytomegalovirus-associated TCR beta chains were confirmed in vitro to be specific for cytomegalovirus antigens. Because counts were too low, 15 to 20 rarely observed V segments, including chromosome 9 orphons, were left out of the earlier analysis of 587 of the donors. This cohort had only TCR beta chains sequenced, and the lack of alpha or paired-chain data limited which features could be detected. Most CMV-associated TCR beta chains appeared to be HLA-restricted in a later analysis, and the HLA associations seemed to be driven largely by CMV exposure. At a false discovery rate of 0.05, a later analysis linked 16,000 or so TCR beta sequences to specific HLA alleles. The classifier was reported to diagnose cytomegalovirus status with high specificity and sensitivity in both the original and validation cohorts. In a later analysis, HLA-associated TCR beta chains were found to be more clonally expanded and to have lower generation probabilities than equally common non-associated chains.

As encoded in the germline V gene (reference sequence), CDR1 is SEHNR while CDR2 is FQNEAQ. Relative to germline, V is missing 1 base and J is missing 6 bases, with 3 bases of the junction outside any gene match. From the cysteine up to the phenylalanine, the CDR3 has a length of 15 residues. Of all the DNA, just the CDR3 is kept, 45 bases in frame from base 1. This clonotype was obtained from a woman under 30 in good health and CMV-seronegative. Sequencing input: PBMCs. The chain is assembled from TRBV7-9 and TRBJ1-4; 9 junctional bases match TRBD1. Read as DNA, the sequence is TGTGCCAGCAGCTTAGACTGGGACAGGGATGAAAAACTGTTTTTT. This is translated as CASSLDWDRDEKLFF.